One and the same sample provided the 29 T cell receptor beta chains below, sequenced in a study of blood T cell repertoires in COVID-19. Data came from immunoSEQ multiplex PCR; TCRdb stores just in-frame clones and leaves some out. The repertoire holds approximately 220,000 clones, with roughly 80% as singletons. Sample: peripheral blood. The receptors originated from an elderly woman with acute or convalescent COVID-19.

This chain connects TRBV6-5 to TRBJ2-5, with a possible D match to TRBD1 (6 bases). The CDR3 covers 14 residues. Looked up from germline, CDR1 is MNHEY and CDR2 is SVGAGI. The V gene lost 3 bases and the J gene lost 9 bases, with 17 bases spanning the gap. In nucleotides, the CDR3 is TGTGCCAGCAGTTATTATCCCCGAGGGGGTGCCCAGTACTTC. It yields the protein CASSYYPRGGAQYF.

V and J are TRBV5-1 and TRBJ2-1; D is unresolved. Germline loops: CDR1 SGHRS, CDR2 YFSETQ. This CDR3 spans 14 amino acids. The V end was cut by 0 bases, the J end by 8 bases, with 12 bases between. The CDR3 here is CASSLELASHEQFF. The CDR3 DNA is TGCGCCAGCAGCTTGGAGTTAGCCTCCCATGAGCAGTTCTTC.

This clone showed up just a few times. The chain couples TRBV5-1 to TRBJ2-7; the D gene is possibly TRBD2 (6 bases). Germline CDR1 and CDR2: SGHRS and YFSETQ. V was clipped by 0 bases and J by 6 bases, with 16 bases between them. This CDR3 is 15 amino acids long. Here the CDR3 reads CASSLAGDFPIEQYF. CDR3 in DNA: TGCGCCAGCAGCTTGGCGGGGGACTTTCCGATCGAGCAGTACTTC.

V gene TRBV7-2 combines with J gene TRBJ2-5, with 8 bases that match TRBD2. The CDR3 is made up of 17 amino acids. CDR1 is SGHTA and CDR2 is FQGNSA in the germline V gene. The trim removed 3 bases at V and 5 bases at J, leaving 14 bases unmatched. This CDR3 reads CASSLRRGSGGLETQYF. CDR3 DNA sequence: TGTGCCAGCAGCTTGCGGCGCGGGAGCGGGGGCTTGGAGACCCAGTACTTC.

The chain joins TRBV10-3 to TRBJ2-5, with 9 positions matching TRBD2. V lost 1 base to trimming and J lost 5 bases; unmatched junction nucleotides: 5. The germline CDR1 and CDR2 sequences are ENHRY and SYGVKD. The CDR3 runs to 15 residues. The CDR3 DNA sequence: TGTGCCATCAGTGAGTTGCTAGCGGGGTTCGAGACCCAGTACTTC. It translates to CAISELLAGFETQYF.

This clone was observed a few times. V gene TRBV6-4 combines with J gene TRBJ2-3; 9 bases are a match to TRBD2. This CDR3 comprises 17 residues. V was pared by 7 bases and J by 4 bases, with 15 bases of the junction left unmatched. Looked up from germline, CDR1 is MRHNA and CDR2 is SNTAGT. The CDR3 region is CASTSNGGGAGSDTQYF. CDR3 DNA: TGTGCCAGCACTTCTAATGGCGGGGGGGCCGGGTCAGATACGCAGTATTTT.

The sample holds one count of this clone. This sequence joins TRBV19 and TRBJ2-7, with TRBD1 identical over 12 bases. The CDR3 is 14 amino acids. V lost 7 bases and J lost 4; bases outside the gene matches: 5. CDR1 and CDR2 (germline): LNHDA, SQIVND (reference sequence). Here the CDR3 DNA reads TGTGCCAGTACCCAGGGACAGGGGGCTTACGAGCAGTACTTC. Amino acids: CASTQGQGAYEQYF. Full variable domain (rest looked up from reference TRBV19 and TRBJ2-7): DGGITQSPKYLFRKEGQNVTLSCEQNLNHDAMYWYRQDPGQGLRLIYYSQIVNDFQKGDIAEGYSVSREKKESFPLTVTSAQKNPTAFYLCASTQGQGAYEQYFGPGTRLTVT.

The rearrangement joins TRBV7-9 to TRBJ2-1, with D unclear. This CDR3 comprises 12 residues. Germline-derived CDR1 and CDR2 are SEHNR and FQNEAQ (reference sequence). Trimming removed 3 bases from V and 7 bases from J, with 7 bases in between. CDR3 DNA sequence: TGTGCCAGCAGCTTGGCCTTTAATGAGCAGTTCTTC. It specifies CASSLAFNEQFF.

V usage is TRBV7-8 and J usage is TRBJ1-5; possible D gene TRBD1, 6 bases. Germline V gives CDR1 SGHVS, CDR2 FQNEAQ. V lost 4 bases, J lost 0 bases, and 7 bases lay in between. CDR3 length: 14 amino acids. The CDR3 DNA follows: TGTGCCAGCAGCTGGACAGATAGCAATCAGCCCCAGCATTTT. It specifies CASSWTDSNQPQHF. The variable domain in full, completed from reference TRBV7-8 and TRBJ1-5, reads GAGVSQSPRYKVAKRGQDVALRCDPISGHVSLFWYQQALGQGPEFLTYFQNEAQLDKSGLPSDRFFAERPEGSVSTLKIQRTQQEDSAVYLCASSWTDSNQPQHFGDGTRLSIL.

The chain uses TRBV9 and TRBJ2-1; possible D gene TRBD2, 6 bases. Between the trimmed V and J ends, which lost 0 bases and 0 bases, there was a span of 10 bases. The CDR3 runs to 16 residues. In germline, CDR1 is SGDLS, CDR2 YYNGEE. DNA of the CDR3: TGTGCCAGCAGCGTAGGGCGGGGAAGCTCCTACAATGAGCAGTTCTTC. It encodes CASSVGRGSSYNEQFF.

The chain has TRBV5-1 and TRBJ2-3; 8 bases match TRBD1. In germline, CDR1 is SGHRS, CDR2 YFSETQ. This CDR3 has 16 amino acids. V was pared by 2 bases and J by 0 bases, with 5 bases of the junction left unmatched. DNA of the CDR3: TGCGCCAGCAGCTTCGGGACAGGCCCTAGCACAGATACGCAGTATTTT. It specifies CASSFGTGPSTDTQYF.

This clone is termed medium-sized. The V gene is TRBV27, the J gene TRBJ1-1; D call uncertain. The CDR3 runs to 15 residues. Germline V gene lookup returns CDR1 MNHEY and CDR2 SMNVEV (reference sequence). Trimming cost V 7 bases and J 7 bases, with 22 bases left between them. The CDR3 protein is CASTPLLGQASEAFF. The CDR3 bases are TGTGCCAGCACGCCTCTCCTGGGTCAGGCAAGTGAAGCTTTCTTT.

The V call is TRBV7-2, the J call TRBJ1-2; D perhaps matches TRBD1 (6 bases). The V gene lost 4 bases and the J gene lost 0 bases, with 9 bases spanning the gap. This CDR3 region has 14 residues. Looked up from germline, CDR1 is SGHTA and CDR2 is FQGNSA. The CDR3: CASSSQGSNYGYTF. The CDR3 DNA follows: TGTGCCAGCAGCTCACAGGGATCTAACTATGGCTACACCTTC.

This chain joins TRBV19 and TRBJ2-7; possible D gene TRBD1, 6 bases. The germline V gene encodes CDR1 LNHDA and CDR2 SQIVND (reference sequence). Trimming removed 4 bases from V and 5 bases from J, with 12 bases in between. This CDR3 has 13 amino acids. The CDR3 here is CASSNREGDEQYF. The CDR3 region has the DNA TGTGCCAGTAGTAACAGGGAAGGGGACGAGCAGTACTTC.

The chain couples TRBV4-1 to TRBJ1-2; TRBD1 matches at 9 bases. Germline CDR1 reads MGHRA; CDR2 reads YSYEKL. The CDR3 has 14 residues. V lost 4 bases and J lost 13; bases outside the gene matches: 13. The CDR3: CASSLTDRGTVGTF. The DNA of the CDR3 is TGCGCCAGCAGCCTTACTGACAGGGGGACGGTTGGCACCTTC.

The rearrangement uses TRBV5-6 and TRBJ2-5, with D hard to call. The ends were cut back, 3 bases at V and 3 bases at J, with 12 bases in the middle. This CDR3 has 14 amino acids. Germline V gene lookup returns CDR1 SGHDT and CDR2 YYEEEE. The chain's CDR3 is CASSSLATEETQYF. CDR3 in DNA: TGTGCCAGCAGCTCCCTGGCTACAGAAGAGACCCAGTACTTC.

The chain uses TRBV7-8 and TRBJ2-5; TRBD2 matches 9 bases. Per the germline V gene, CDR1 is SGHVS and CDR2 is FQNEAQ. This CDR3 is 16 amino acids long. J gave up 4 bases and V 5 bases, and 11 bases lay outside the gene matches. CDR3 coding DNA: TGTGCCAGCAGCATTTGGGCGGGAGGGCCCGGAGAGACCCAGTACTTC. Its translation: CASSIWAGGPGETQYF.

This rearrangement joins TRBV7-3 to TRBJ2-3; perhaps TRBD2 as D (5 bases). The V gene lost 4 bases and the J gene lost 1 base, with 9 bases spanning the gap. From germline, CDR1 is SGHTA and CDR2 FQGTGA. The CDR3 is 14 amino acids. CDR3 DNA sequence: TGTGCCAGCAGCTCTGGACTGCGCACAGATACGCAGTATTTT. This sequence encodes CASSSGLRTDTQYF.

The chain couples TRBV7-9 to TRBJ2-3; 10 bases are shared with TRBD2. Germline V gives CDR1 SEHNR, CDR2 FQNEAQ (reference sequence). The CDR3 is made up of 16 amino acids. The ends lost 1 base at V and 6 bases at J; junction bases unmatched: 7. DNA for the CDR3: TGTGCCAGCAGCTTAGTGCTAGCGGGAGTTGGGGATACGCAGTATTTT. Translating gives CASSLVLAGVGDTQYF.

The chain joins TRBV18 to TRBJ2-7; 7 bases match TRBD2. The CDR3 sequence is 13 residues long. Germline CDR1 is KGHSH and CDR2 is LQKENI. V shed 4 bases, J shed 4 bases, and the junction held 4 bases outside the gene matches. This CDR3 is CASSLGGDYEQYF. The CDR3, as DNA: TGTGCCAGCTCACTGGGGGGGGATTACGAGCAGTACTTC.

Concerning this clone itself: In the same sample, other DNA sequences code for this CDR3. The V call is TRBV5-1, the J call TRBJ1-1, with 8 bases that match TRBD1. The length of the CDR3 is 14 residues. The junction had 6 bases not matched to a gene; V was cut back by 4 bases and J by 4 bases. Germline lookup yields CDR1 SGHRS and CDR2 YFSETQ. The CDR3 region is CASSSRQGSTEAFF. The CDR3, as DNA: TGCGCCAGCAGCAGCCGACAGGGGAGCACTGAAGCTTTCTTT.

The chain joins TRBV28 to TRBJ2-7, with D possibly TRBD1 on 5 matching bases. Germline-derived CDR1 and CDR2 are MDHEN and SYDVKM. This CDR3 is built from 13 residues. Trimming cost V 5 bases and J 2 bases, with 10 bases left between them. The CDR3, as DNA: TGTGCCAGCAGTCGTGACAGTCCCTACGAGCAGTACTTC. It encodes CASSRDSPYEQYF. The full variable domain, in which reference TRBV28 and TRBJ2-7 provide the parts outside the CDR3, is DVKVTQSSRYLVKRTGEKVFLECVQDMDHENMFWYRQDPGLGLRLIYFSYDVKMKEKGDIPEGYSVSREKKERFSLILESASTNQTSMYLCASSRDSPYEQYFGPGTRLTVT.

V usage is TRBV6-5 and J usage is TRBJ2-7; 12 bases map to TRBD2. The germline V gene encodes CDR1 MNHEY and CDR2 SVGAGI. V gave up 2 bases and J gave up 7 bases; unmatched junction bases: 9. The CDR3 runs to 16 residues. CDR3 bases: TGTGCCAGCAGTTACAGGCTAGCGGGGGGGCTTCAAGAGCAGTACTTC. Its protein is CASSYRLAGGLQEQYF.

The chain joins TRBV19 to TRBJ1-2, with 7 bases aligning to TRBD1. CDR1 and CDR2 from the germline V gene are LNHDA and SQIVND (reference sequence). CDR3 length: 15 residues. The ends lost 0 bases at V and 5 bases at J; junction bases unmatched: 6. The CDR3 coding sequence is TGTGCCAGTAGTATAGACCACAGGGGTTTATATGGCTACACCTTC. Its translation is CASSIDHRGLYGYTF.

The chain has TRBV4-1 and TRBJ2-1; 9 positions match TRBD2. With V trimmed by 4 bases and J by 0 bases, 13 bases remained unmatched. CDR1 MGHRA and CDR2 YSYEKL come from the germline V gene. This CDR3 comprises 19 residues. The CDR3 here is CASSPGLAGTMSSYNEQFF. The CDR3 nucleotides are TGCGCCAGCAGCCCGGGGCTAGCGGGGACGATGAGCTCCTACAATGAGCAGTTCTTC.

This clone was counted at least ten times. This rearrangement joins TRBV27 to TRBJ2-7, with D perhaps TRBD2 (6 bases). V lost 9 bases to trimming and J lost 3 bases, with 12 bases between them. Per the germline V gene, CDR1 is MNHEY and CDR2 is SMNVEV (reference sequence). The CDR3 is 12 amino acids. The CDR3 DNA follows: TGTGCCAGAGAATTCGGGAGCTACGAGCAGTACTTC. It is translated as CAREFGSYEQYF.

This clone appeared a few times. V is TRBV6-6 and J is TRBJ1-1, with 7 positions matching TRBD1. Germline V gives CDR1 MNHNY, CDR2 SVGAGI (reference sequence). This CDR3 has 11 residues. V gave up 11 bases and J gave up 5 bases; unmatched junction bases: 5. The CDR3, as DNA: TGTGCCTTCTCAGGGGGGACTGAAGCTTTCTTT. Its translation is CAFSGGTEAFF.

This chain links TRBV9 with TRBJ1-4; 8 positions match TRBD1. The CDR3 runs 15 residues. V lost 3 bases to trimming and J lost 7 bases; unmatched junction nucleotides: 8. Germline CDR1 reads SGDLS; CDR2 reads YYNGEE. Here the CDR3 DNA reads TGTGCCAGCAGCGCCGGGGCAGGGGGCGGTGAAAAACTGTTTTTT. This codes for CASSAGAGGGEKLFF.

The chain employs TRBV3-1 (or the pseudogene TRBV3-2) and TRBJ2-3; 15 bases map to TRBD2. V trimming: 5 bases; J trimming: 5 bases; junction bases outside the gene matches: 8. This CDR3 contains 17 residues. Germline CDR1 reads LGHDT; CDR2 reads YNNKEL (reference sequence). The CDR3 sequence is CASSANGLAGGVDTQYF. The CDR3 DNA follows: TGTGCCAGCAGCGCGAACGGACTAGCGGGAGGGGTAGATACGCAGTATTTT.